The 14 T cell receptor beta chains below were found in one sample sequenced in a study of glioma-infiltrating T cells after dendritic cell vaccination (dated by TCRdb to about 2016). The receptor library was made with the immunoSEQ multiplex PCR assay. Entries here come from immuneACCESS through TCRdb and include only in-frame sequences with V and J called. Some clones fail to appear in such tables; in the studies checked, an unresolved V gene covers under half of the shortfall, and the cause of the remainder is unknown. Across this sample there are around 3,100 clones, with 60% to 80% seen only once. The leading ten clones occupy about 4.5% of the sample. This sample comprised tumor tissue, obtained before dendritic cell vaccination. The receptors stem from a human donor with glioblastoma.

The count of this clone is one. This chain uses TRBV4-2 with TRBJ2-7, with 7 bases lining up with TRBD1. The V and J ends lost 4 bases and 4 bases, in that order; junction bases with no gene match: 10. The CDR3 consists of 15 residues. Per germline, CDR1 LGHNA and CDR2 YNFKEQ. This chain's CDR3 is CASSPSGGMRYEQYF. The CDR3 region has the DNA TGTGCCAGCAGCCCGTCAGGGGGTATGAGATACGAGCAGTACTTC.

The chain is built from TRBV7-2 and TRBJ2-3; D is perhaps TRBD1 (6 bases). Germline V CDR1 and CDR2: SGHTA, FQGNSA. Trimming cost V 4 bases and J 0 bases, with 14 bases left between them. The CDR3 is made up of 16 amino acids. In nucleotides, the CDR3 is TGTGCCAGCAGCTACACAGGGACGGGAAGCACAGATACGCAGTATTTT. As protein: CASSYTGTGSTDTQYF.

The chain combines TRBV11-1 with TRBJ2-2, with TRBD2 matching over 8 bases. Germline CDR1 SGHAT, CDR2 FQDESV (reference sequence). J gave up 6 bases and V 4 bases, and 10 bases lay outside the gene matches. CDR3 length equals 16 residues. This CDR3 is CASSSPRGGLPGELFF. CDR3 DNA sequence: TGTGCCAGCAGCTCCCCACGGGGGGGCCTGCCCGGGGAGCTGTTTTTT.

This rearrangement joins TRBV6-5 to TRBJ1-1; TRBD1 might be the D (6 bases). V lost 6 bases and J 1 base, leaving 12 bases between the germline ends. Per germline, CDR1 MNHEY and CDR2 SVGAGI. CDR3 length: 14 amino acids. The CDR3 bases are TGTGCCAGCAGCCCAGGACAGACGAACACTGAAGCTTTCTTT. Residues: CASSPGQTNTEAFF.

The CDR3: CASSLSGTSGNTDTQYF. The CDR3 bases are TGTGCCAGCAGCTTGTCGGGGACTAGCGGGAACACAGATACGCAGTATTTT. The V call is TRBV5-6, the J call TRBJ2-3; TRBD2 matches at 13 bases. The CDR3 has 17 amino acids. Germline CDR1 reads SGHDT; CDR2 reads YYEEEE. V lost 1 base and J lost 2; bases outside the gene matches: 4.

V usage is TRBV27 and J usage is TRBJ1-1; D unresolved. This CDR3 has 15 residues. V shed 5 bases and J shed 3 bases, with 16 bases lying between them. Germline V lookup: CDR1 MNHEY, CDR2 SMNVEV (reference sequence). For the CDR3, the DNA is TGTGCCAGCAGTCCCCCCCCGGGTTGGGACACTGAAGCTTTCTTT. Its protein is CASSPPPGWDTEAFF.

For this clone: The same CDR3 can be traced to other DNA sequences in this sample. The CDR3: CASSSDRDRNSPLHF. CDR3 DNA sequence: TGTGCCAGCAGCTCTGACCGGGACAGGAACTCACCCCTCCACTTT. The chain has TRBV5-4 and TRBJ1-6, with 8 bases identical to TRBD1. The CDR3 has 15 residues. The junction had 9 bases not matched to a gene; V was cut back by 3 bases and J by 10 bases. Germline loops: CDR1 SGHNT, CDR2 YYREEE (reference sequence).

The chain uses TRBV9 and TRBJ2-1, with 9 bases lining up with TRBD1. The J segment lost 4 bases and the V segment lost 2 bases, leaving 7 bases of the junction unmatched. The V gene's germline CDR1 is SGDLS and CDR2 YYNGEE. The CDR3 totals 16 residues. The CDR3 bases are TGTGCCAGCAGCGTCGACCCGGGACAGGGTTACAATGAGCAGTTCTTC. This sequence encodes CASSVDPGQGYNEQFF.

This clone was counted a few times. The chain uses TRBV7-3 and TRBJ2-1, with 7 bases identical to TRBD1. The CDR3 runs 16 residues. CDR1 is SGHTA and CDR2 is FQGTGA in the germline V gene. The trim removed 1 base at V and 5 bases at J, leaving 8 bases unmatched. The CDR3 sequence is CASSLNPGQPDNEQFF. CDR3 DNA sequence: TGTGCCAGCAGCTTAAACCCGGGACAGCCAGACAATGAGCAGTTCTTC.

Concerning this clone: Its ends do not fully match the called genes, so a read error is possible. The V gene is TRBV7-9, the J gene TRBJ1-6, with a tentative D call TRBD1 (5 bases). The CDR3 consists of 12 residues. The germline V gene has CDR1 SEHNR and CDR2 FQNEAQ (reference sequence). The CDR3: CASRQGTSPLHF. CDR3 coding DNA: TGTGCAAGCAGGCAGGGCACTTCACCCCTCCACTTT.

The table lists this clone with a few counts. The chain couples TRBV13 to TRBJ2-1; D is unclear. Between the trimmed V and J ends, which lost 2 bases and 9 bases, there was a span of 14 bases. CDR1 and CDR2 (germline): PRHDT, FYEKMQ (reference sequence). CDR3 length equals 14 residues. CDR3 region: CASSLSDTYGEQFF. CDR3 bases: TGTGCCAGCAGCTTATCCGACACTTATGGTGAGCAGTTCTTC.

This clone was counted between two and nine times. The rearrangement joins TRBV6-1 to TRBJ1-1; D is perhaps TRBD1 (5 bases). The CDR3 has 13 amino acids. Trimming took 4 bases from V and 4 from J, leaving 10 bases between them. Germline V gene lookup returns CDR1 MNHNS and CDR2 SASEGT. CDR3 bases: TGTGCCAGCAGTGGGGGGGGTTTCACTGAAGCTTTCTTT. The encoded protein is CASSGGGFTEAFF.

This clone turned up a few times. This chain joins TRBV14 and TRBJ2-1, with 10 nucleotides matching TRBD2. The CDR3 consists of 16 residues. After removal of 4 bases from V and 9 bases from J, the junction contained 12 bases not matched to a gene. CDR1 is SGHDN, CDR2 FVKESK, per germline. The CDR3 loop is CASSPLGSGGAGEQFF. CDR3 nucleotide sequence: TGTGCCAGCAGCCCGCTAGGAAGCGGGGGGGCGGGTGAGCAGTTCTTC.

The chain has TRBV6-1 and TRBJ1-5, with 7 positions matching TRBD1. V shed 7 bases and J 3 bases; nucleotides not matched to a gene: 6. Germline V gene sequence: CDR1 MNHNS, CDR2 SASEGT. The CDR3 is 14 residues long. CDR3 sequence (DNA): TGTGCCAGCAATCCGGGACAGACCAATCAGCCCCAGCATTTT. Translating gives CASNPGQTNQPQHF.